These 13 T cell receptor beta chains originate from one sample sequenced in a study of OX40 agonist ivuxolimab in advanced cancers. The repertoire was sequenced with immunoSEQ multiplex PCR; TCRdb's copy has only in-frame clones and lacks some. The repertoire has some 60,000 clones, around 86% of them found once; the top ten carry around 13%. The starting material was CD4+ or CD8+ T cells sorted from blood, obtained in a trial of the OX40 agonist ivuxolimab. Source of these receptors: an adult with an advanced solid tumor such as melanoma, head and neck, liver or kidney cancer.

The rearrangement uses TRBV28 and TRBJ1-1; TRBD1 is a possible D gene (5 bases). CDR1 and CDR2 from the germline V gene are MDHEN and SYDVKM. The CDR3 extends over 14 amino acids. V gave up 6 bases and J gave up 0 bases, with 11 bases separating them. CDR3 region: CASRAGPLNTEAFF. As DNA, the CDR3 is TGTGCCAGCAGAGCGGGGCCTCTGAACACTGAAGCTTTCTTT. Full variable domain (missing parts from reference TRBV28 and TRBJ1-1): DVKVTQSSRYLVKRTGEKVFLECVQDMDHENMFWYRQDPGLGLRLIYFSYDVKMKEKGDIPEGYSVSREKKERFSLILESASTNQTSMYLCASRAGPLNTEAFFGQGTRLTVV.

This chain links TRBV30 with TRBJ2-7; D may match TRBD1 or TRBD2 (5 bases each). The CDR3 covers 13 residues. Germline V gene data show CDR1 as GTSNPN and CDR2 as SVGIG (reference sequence). In nucleotides, the CDR3 is TGTAGCGTCCGACAGCGCGGGTACGACGAGCAGTACTTC. This gives the protein CSVRQRGYDEQYF.

The chain links TRBV7-2 to TRBJ2-2; 7 bases fit TRBD1. This CDR3 region has 15 residues. With V trimmed by 1 base and J by 1 base, 0 bases remained unmatched. Germline CDR1 is SGHTA and CDR2 is FQGNSA. The CDR3 DNA sequence: TGTGCCAGCAGCTTAGGACAGGGGAACACCGGGGAGCTGTTTTTT. As protein: CASSLGQGNTGELFF.

The genes are TRBV7-9 and TRBJ1-3, with D unclear. Germline CDR1 reads SEHNR; CDR2 reads FQNEAQ (reference sequence). V lost 1 base, J lost 4 bases, and 11 bases lay in between. CDR3 length: 15 amino acids. The CDR3 region has the DNA TGTGCCAGCAGCTTAGTTTCCTCAGGAGGAAACACCATATATTTT. It yields the protein CASSLVSSGGNTIYF.

This clone was counted between two and nine times. The genes are TRBV2 and TRBJ1-2, with 8 bases lining up with TRBD1. Germline V gene lookup returns CDR1 SNHLY and CDR2 FYNNEI. This CDR3 comprises 13 residues. V dropped 6 bases and J dropped 8; count of bases not matched to a gene: 8. The CDR3 DNA sequence: TGTGCCAGCAGGTCCACAGGGGGAGGAGGCTACACCTTC. Its protein product is CASRSTGGGGYTF. Combining the CDR3 with reference TRBV2 and TRBJ1-2 gives the whole variable domain EPEVTQTPSHQVTQMGQEVILRCVPISNHLYFYWYRQILGQKVEFLVSFYNNEISEKSEIFDDQFSVERPDGSNFTLKIRSTKLEDSAMYFCASRSTGGGGYTFGSGTRLTVV.

The chain links TRBV9 to TRBJ2-7, with D tentatively TRBD1 or TRBD2 (7 bases each). This CDR3 has 15 amino acids. V dropped 7 bases and J dropped 2 bases, with 19 bases sitting between them. Germline CDR1 reads SGDLS; CDR2 reads YYNGEE. CDR3 nucleotide sequence: TGTGCCAGCTCACCGTCAGGGGGACTAACCTACGAGCAGTACTTC. This gives the protein CASSPSGGLTYEQYF.

This clone was observed a few times. V gene TRBV7-3 combines with J gene TRBJ1-1; TRBD1 is a possible D gene (5 bases). This CDR3 spans 15 amino acids. V was pared by 5 bases and J by 5 bases, with 18 bases between. CDR1 is SGHTA and CDR2 is FQGTGA in the germline V gene. The CDR3 DNA reads TGTGCCAGCAGCGCAACCAACGCAGGGCAGACTGAAGCTTTCTTT. It encodes CASSATNAGQTEAFF.

The chain joins TRBV9 to TRBJ1-3; D is perhaps TRBD1 (5 bases). Germline assignment: CDR1 SGDLS and CDR2 YYNGEE. V was pared by 3 bases and J by 0 bases, with 13 bases between. The CDR3 is 16 amino acids. The CDR3 protein is CASSAQKTASGNTIYF. The CDR3 DNA is TGTGCCAGCAGCGCCCAGAAGACAGCCTCTGGAAACACCATATATTTT. Based on the CDR3 plus reference TRBV9 and TRBJ1-3, the full variable domain is DSGVTQTPKHLITATGQRVTLRCSPRSGDLSVYWYQQSLDQGLQFLIQYYNGEERAKGNILERFSAQQFPDLHSELNLSSLELGDSALYFCASSAQKTASGNTIYFGEGSWLTVV.

This chain links TRBV13 with TRBJ2-7; D possibly corresponds to TRBD1 (7 bases). Germline assignment: CDR1 PRHDT and CDR2 FYEKMQ (reference sequence). V was clipped by 3 bases and J by 7 bases, with 16 bases between them. There are 14 residues in the CDR3. CDR3 loop: CASSLRTGGKEQYF. CDR3 DNA sequence: TGTGCCAGCAGCTTGCGGACAGGAGGGAAGGAGCAGTACTTC. The variable domain in full, with the rest retrieved from reference TRBV13 and TRBJ2-7, is AAGVIQSPRHLIKEKRETATLKCYPIPRHDTVYWYQQGPGQDPQFLISFYEKMQSDKGSIPDRFSAQQFSDYHSELNMSSLELGDSALYFCASSLRTGGKEQYFGPGTRLTVT.

This sequence joins TRBV27 and TRBJ2-7; 9 bases are a match to TRBD1. Germline V gene sequence: CDR1 MNHEY, CDR2 SMNVEV (reference sequence). The CDR3 has 14 amino acids. Germline trimming cut 5 bases from V and 2 bases from J; bases unmatched to any gene: 4. In nucleotides, the CDR3 is TGTGCCAGCAGTCGGCGACAGGGGGCCTACGAGCAGTACTTC. It translates to CASSRRQGAYEQYF.

This chain joins TRBV27 and TRBJ2-2; 12 positions agree with TRBD2. The V and J ends lost 3 bases and 5 bases, in that order; junction bases with no gene match: 10. The CDR3 has 18 residues. Germline V lookup: CDR1 MNHEY, CDR2 SMNVEV (reference sequence). The CDR3 sequence: CASSFGVLTSGSTGELFF. For the CDR3, the DNA is TGTGCCAGCAGTTTTGGGGTGTTGACTAGCGGGAGTACCGGGGAGCTGTTTTTT.

The V and J genes are TRBV4-1 and TRBJ1-1; no definite D call. V lost 3 bases and J 4 bases, leaving 9 bases between the germline ends. CDR3 size: 13 residues. CDR1 and CDR2 (germline): MGHRA, YSYEKL. As DNA, the CDR3 is TGCGCCAGCAGCCAGTACTGGGGCACTGAAGCTTTCTTT. This sequence encodes CASSQYWGTEAFF.

This clone was observed a handful of times. The chain uses TRBV28 and TRBJ1-2; the D gene is possibly TRBD1 (6 bases). CDR1 is MDHEN, CDR2 SYDVKM, per germline. V lost 3 bases, J lost 4 bases, and 12 bases lay in between. The CDR3 has 14 amino acids. The CDR3 spells CASSLGAGLYGYTF. CDR3 in DNA: TGTGCCAGCAGTTTGGGGGCCGGACTCTATGGCTACACCTTC.